This T cell receptor beta chain was sequenced during a study of T cells in localized non-small cell lung cancer. Broader study findings: Median around 60 top-100 tumor clones were shared with paired adjacent lung. Tumor showed lower T cell clonality than uninvolved adjacent lung, where it was highest.

Clones were sequenced by immunoSEQ multiplex PCR, and TCRdb holds only the in-frame ones, with some missing. Of about 12,000 clones listed, approximately 87% are singletons. The length of the CDR3 is 13 residues. Looked up from germline, CDR1 is MDHEN and CDR2 is SYDVKM. As for this clone: Its antigen is unknown. One junction end disagrees with the germline gene, perhaps due to a read error.

This chain connects TRBV28 to TRBJ1-2, with D unresolved. The sample consisted of peripheral blood, taken before any cancer treatment. This sequence was found in a male donor aged 60 or over with stage I lung adenocarcinoma. In DNA form, the CDR3 reads TGTGCCAGCAGCCCAGACACGCAGTATGGCCACACCTTC. Translation gives CASSPDTQYGHTF.